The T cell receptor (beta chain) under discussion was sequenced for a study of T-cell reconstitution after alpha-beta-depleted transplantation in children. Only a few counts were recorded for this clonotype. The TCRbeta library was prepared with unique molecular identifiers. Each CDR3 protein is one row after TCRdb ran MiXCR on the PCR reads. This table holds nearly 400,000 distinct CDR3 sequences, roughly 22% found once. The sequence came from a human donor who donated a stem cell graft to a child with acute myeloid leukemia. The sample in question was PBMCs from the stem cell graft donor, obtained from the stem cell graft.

CDR3 residues: CASGRSWPDTQYF. The CDR3 nucleotides read TGTGCCAGCGGAAGGAGCTGGCCAGATACGCAGTATTTT. The chain links TRBV7-2 to TRBJ2-3; D gene unclear. V lost 8 bases and J lost 4, with 13 bases in between. This CDR3 region has 13 residues. The germline V gene has CDR1 SGHTA and CDR2 FQGNSA.